A single sample gave rise to the 23 T cell receptor beta chains below, sequenced in a study of CD8 T cells in ankylosing spondylitis. TCRdb passed the 5' RACE reads through MiXCR, listing each CDR3 protein once. The table lists about 240,000 distinct CDR3 sequences, roughly a tenth of them singletons. Input material: blood, either unsorted or a sorted T cell fraction (not recorded which). The receptor set was obtained from a male donor with ankylosing spondylitis or in good health (not recorded which).

This clonotype appeared many times. This CDR3 reads CASSGLAGGNEQFF. In DNA, the CDR3 is TGTGCCAGCAGTGGACTAGCGGGGGGCAATGAGCAGTTCTTC. The J gene is TRBJ2-1, the V gene TRBV6-1; 13 bases line up with TRBD2. The ends lost 4 bases at V and 6 bases at J; junction bases unmatched: 0. Looked up from germline, CDR1 is MNHNS and CDR2 is SASEGT. This CDR3 has 14 residues.

This clonotype has ten or more counts. This rearrangement joins TRBV6-5 to TRBJ2-3; no definite D call. CDR1 and CDR2 (germline): MNHEY, SVGAGI. The ends were cut back, 4 bases at V and 1 base at J, with 6 bases in the middle. The CDR3 runs 13 residues. The CDR3, as DNA: TGTGCCAGCAGTTTCTTAGGCACAGATACGCAGTATTTT. This sequence encodes CASSFLGTDTQYF.

This clonotype was recorded at least ten times. CDR3 sequence (DNA): TGCAGTGCTAGACATGGGCAGTCCAATCAGCCCCAGCATTTT. Encoded protein: CSARHGQSNQPQHF. The chain employs TRBV20-1 and TRBJ1-5; no firm D call. Trimming took off 2 bases at V and 3 bases at J, with 11 bases between the two ends. Germline CDR1 DFQATT, CDR2 SNEGSKA (reference sequence). This CDR3 is 14 amino acids long.

This clonotype has ten or more counts. The chain couples TRBV20-1 to TRBJ2-3; 8 bases agree with TRBD1. CDR3 length: 14 residues. CDR1 DFQATT and CDR2 SNEGSKA come from the germline V gene (reference sequence). J lost 2 bases, V lost 3 bases, and 4 bases had no gene match. CDR3 nucleotide sequence: TGCAGTGCTAGCGACAGGGGAGCCACAGATACGCAGTATTTT. This translates into CSASDRGATDTQYF.

The J gene is TRBJ2-7, the V gene TRBV20-1; 11 nucleotides line up with TRBD2. The ends lost 6 bases at V and 6 bases at J; junction bases unmatched: 7. CDR3 size: 13 residues. Germline loops: CDR1 DFQATT, CDR2 SNEGSKA (reference sequence). For the CDR3, the DNA is TGCAGTGCCATAGCGGGAGGGCCTTTCGAGCAGTACTTC. Translation: CSAIAGGPFEQYF.

The sample holds many counts of this clonotype. The chain combines TRBV10-3 with TRBJ2-1; D is ambiguous. CDR1 is ENHRY, CDR2 SYGVKD, per germline. Trimming removed 2 bases at V and 9 bases at J, with 14 bases between. This CDR3 has 14 amino acids. The CDR3 nucleotides are TGTGCCATCAGTGAGCCGTCGTCCGGATCTGAGCAGTTCTTC. As protein: CAISEPSSGSEQFF.

The CDR3 nucleotides read TGCAGCGTTGTTATCGGAGTGAGGGAGCTGTTTTTT. Protein sequence: CSVVIGVRELFF. This rearrangement joins TRBV29-1 to TRBJ2-2; unclear D gene. V was shortened by 4 bases and J by 9 bases, with 12 bases between the two germline ends. This CDR3 has 12 amino acids. Germline CDR1 is SQVTM and CDR2 is ANQGSEA.

This clonotype was recorded at least ten times. This chain connects TRBV4-1 to TRBJ2-7; 8 bases map to TRBD1. The germline V gene encodes CDR1 MGHRA and CDR2 YSYEKL. V lost 5 bases and J lost 3; bases outside the gene matches: 3. The CDR3 has 13 amino acids. CDR3 coding DNA: TGCGCCAGCAGCTTCGACAGGGGCTACGAGCAGTACTTC. This sequence encodes CASSFDRGYEQYF.

This clonotype was seen only a few times. As DNA, the CDR3 is TGTGCCAGCAGTCGGGAACAGGGGGCAGCAAGAGCTTTCTTT. Amino acids: CASSREQGAARAFF. The chain combines TRBV2 with TRBJ1-1, with 9 bases aligning to TRBD1. In germline, CDR1 is SNHLY, CDR2 FYNNEI. The CDR3 is 14 residues long. Trimming took 5 bases from V and 10 from J; bases not matched to a gene: 11.

This clonotype was seen repeatedly, ten times or more. J is TRBJ2-3 and V is TRBV12-3 or TRBV12-4; weak D call: TRBD2 (5 bases). V lost 6 bases, J lost 0 bases, and 16 bases lay in between. The CDR3 extends over 16 amino acids. Here the CDR3 reads CASSPVRRASTDTQYF. CDR3 nucleotides: TGTGCCAGCAGCCCCGTGCGGCGGGCTAGCACAGATACGCAGTATTTT.

At least ten counts were recorded for this clonotype. V gene TRBV5-1 combines with J gene TRBJ1-1; no definite D call. This CDR3 spans 14 amino acids. Trimming pared 6 bases from V and 4 bases from J, leaving 16 bases between. Looked up from germline, CDR1 is SGHRS and CDR2 is YFSETQ. CDR3 in DNA: TGCGCCAGCACCCACGGGAGCTGGGGCACTGAAGCTTTCTTT. It codes for CASTHGSWGTEAFF.

Many counts were recorded for this clonotype. This chain links TRBV9 with TRBJ2-3; 7 bases fit TRBD2. Losses at the gene ends were 2 bases for V and 7 bases for J; bases not matched to a gene: 1. The CDR3 spans 12 residues. Germline assignment: CDR1 SGDLS and CDR2 YYNGEE. In nucleotides, the CDR3 is TGTGCCAGCAGCGTTAGCGGGCATACGCAGTATTTT. Amino acids: CASSVSGHTQYF.

Worth noting for this clonotype: This could be a read error, since a much larger clone is one nucleotide away. The rearrangement uses TRBV12-3 or TRBV12-4 and TRBJ1-5, with no clear D. The CDR3 contains 15 residues. In DNA, the CDR3 is TGTGTCAGCAGCCCCCCATGGGAAAGCAATCAGCCCCAGCATTTT. Encoded protein: CVSSPPWESNQPQHF.

The gene calls are TRBV5-3 and TRBJ2-1; D gene unclear. TRBV5-3 is an ORF, and what it does is uncertain. V was shortened by 9 bases and J by 6 bases, with 19 bases between the two germline ends. The CDR3 is made up of 14 amino acids. The CDR3 nucleotides are TGTGCCATGAGCCCCGGGCGTACCGGCAATGAGCAGTTCTTC. Translating gives CAMSPGRTGNEQFF.

This clonotype was observed at least ten times. This chain connects TRBV12-3 or TRBV12-4 to TRBJ1-5; unclear D gene. V lost 8 bases to trimming and J lost 6 bases, with 11 bases between them. This CDR3 contains 12 residues. CDR3 sequence: CASARGTQPQHF. As DNA, the CDR3 is TGTGCCAGCGCTCGAGGAACTCAGCCCCAGCATTTT.

V and J are TRBV2 and TRBJ2-7; either TRBD1 or TRBD2 may fit D (5 bases each). The CDR3 has 10 amino acids. Per the germline V gene, CDR1 is SNHLY and CDR2 is FYNNEI. V shed 8 bases and J shed 4 bases, with 6 bases lying between them. The CDR3: CASGGYEQYF. Here the CDR3 DNA reads TGTGCCAGCGGGGGTTACGAGCAGTACTTC.

This chain joins TRBV7-8 and TRBJ2-3; 14 bases are shared with TRBD2. Germline V lookup: CDR1 SGHVS, CDR2 FQNEAQ. CDR3 size: 18 residues. V shed 5 bases, J shed 4 bases, and the junction held 11 bases outside the gene matches. The CDR3 DNA follows: TGTGCCAGCAGCGGGGGACTAGCGGGGGTGACCGCCGCAGATACGCAGTATTTT. It codes for CASSGGLAGVTAADTQYF.

Many counts were recorded for this clonotype. The V call is TRBV27, the J call TRBJ2-7; no clear D gene. The CDR3 extends over 13 amino acids. Germline-derived CDR1 and CDR2 are MNHEY and SMNVEV (reference sequence). The V end was cut by 5 bases, the J end by 8 bases, with 16 bases between. The CDR3 sequence: CASSPVTLAQQYF. As DNA, the CDR3 is TGTGCCAGCAGTCCCGTTACCCTTGCTCAGCAGTACTTC.

This clonotype was picked up many times. V and J are TRBV12-1 and TRBJ2-7; the table gives TRBD1 as D, unverified against the DNA. TRBV12-1 constitutes a pseudogene. The CDR3 runs 16 residues. Here the CDR3 DNA reads TGTGCCAGCAGCTTTGGGGGCCCGACAGGGCGCGACGAGCAGTACTTC. Translation gives CASSFGGPTGRDEQYF.

The table lists this clonotype with many counts. This CDR3 is CSARGIHLAGAYEQYF. The CDR3 DNA follows: TGCAGTGCTAGGGGGATTCATCTAGCGGGGGCCTACGAGCAGTACTTC. This chain uses TRBV20-1 with TRBJ2-7, with TRBD2 matching over 10 bases. The ends lost 3 bases at V and 2 bases at J; junction bases unmatched: 10. CDR3 length: 16 amino acids. Germline V gives CDR1 DFQATT, CDR2 SNEGSKA (reference sequence).

This chain joins TRBV7-2 and TRBJ2-1, with TRBD2 identical over 9 bases. The V gene's germline CDR1 is SGHTA and CDR2 FQGNSA. J lost 4 bases, V lost 1 base, and 2 bases had no gene match. The CDR3 contains 15 residues. The CDR3 here is CASSLVAGEYNEQFF. The CDR3 bases are TGTGCCAGCAGCTTAGTAGCGGGGGAATACAATGAGCAGTTCTTC. Filled out from reference TRBV7-2 and TRBJ2-1, the complete variable domain reads GAGVSQSPSNKVTEKGKDVELRCDPISGHTALYWYRQSLGQGLEFLIYFQGNSAPDKSGLPSDRFSAERTGGSVSTLTIQRTQQEDSAVYLCASSLVAGEYNEQFFGPGTRLTVL.

This clonotype appeared many times. The chain combines TRBV9 with TRBJ2-1; D is unresolved. V was cut by 5 bases and J by 9 bases, with 21 bases left in between. Germline V gene lookup returns CDR1 SGDLS and CDR2 YYNGEE. The CDR3 sequence is 15 residues long. CDR3 sequence (DNA): TGTGCCAGCAGGGTATCAGGAACTCGGGCTGGTGAGCAGTTCTTC. Amino acids: CASRVSGTRAGEQFF.

This clonotype came up many times. The chain joins TRBV29-1 to TRBJ1-1; unclear D gene. V shed 7 bases and J shed 6 bases, with 18 bases lying between them. CDR3 length: 13 amino acids. Germline V gene data show CDR1 as SQVTM and CDR2 as ANQGSEA. The CDR3 spells CSAGSSGGPEAFF. The DNA of the CDR3 is TGCAGCGCCGGCTCCTCCGGAGGGCCTGAAGCTTTCTTT.